Listed below are T cell receptor beta chains from one sample, sequenced in a study of T cell responses to AZD1222 COVID-19 vaccine. Some clones are missing from TCRdb's copy, which holds only in-frame ones; the method was immunoSEQ multiplex PCR. This sample has roughly 170,000 clones, with approximately 90% found just once. Sequenced material: peripheral blood, taken on day 0 of AZD1222 vaccination. The receptors derive from an adult in good health. Each CDR3 is given with its conserved first and last residue. The D gene is left open where the match is weak. Size values are once, few and many counts, or a class for expanded clones, and some rows have none.

clone size: -
J gene: TRBJ1-3
D gene: -
V gene: TRBV11-2
CDR3 protein: CASAGYGNTIYF
CDR3 DNA: TGTGCCAGCGCTGGTTATGGAAACACCATATATTTT

clone size: -
J gene: TRBJ1-2
D gene: TRBD1
V gene: TRBV7-9
CDR3 protein: CASSSTGYGAYGYTF
CDR3 DNA: TGTGCCAGCAGCTCGACAGGGTATGGGGCATATGGCTACACCTTC

clone size: -
J gene: TRBJ2-7
D gene: -
V gene: TRBV6-5
CDR3 protein: CASSYLSKGSYEQYF
CDR3 DNA: TGTGCCAGCAGTTACCTATCTAAGGGCTCCTACGAGCAGTACTTC

clone size: -
J gene: TRBJ2-7
D gene: -
V gene: TRBV27
CDR3 protein: CASSSLPGLQYEQYF
CDR3 DNA: TGTGCCAGCAGTTCCCTCCCGGGATTGCAGTACGAGCAGTACTTC

clone size: few
J gene: TRBJ2-3
D gene: -
V gene: TRBV5-5
CDR3 protein: CASSVSGDTDTQYF
CDR3 DNA: TGTGCCAGCAGCGTTTCGGGGGACACAGATACGCAGTATTTT

clone size: -
J gene: TRBJ1-1
D gene: -
V gene: TRBV29-1
CDR3 protein: CSVGRLGVGDTEAFF
CDR3 DNA: TGCAGCGTTGGCCGGCTAGGGGTTGGAGACACTGAAGCTTTCTTT

clone size: -
J gene: TRBJ1-6
D gene: TRBD1
V gene: TRBV19
CDR3 protein: CASSIGDVGGGASPLHF
CDR3 DNA: TGTGCCAGTAGTATAGGTGACGTGGGAGGGGGCGCATCACCCCTCCACTTT

clone size: -
J gene: TRBJ2-1
D gene: -
V gene: TRBV6-5
CDR3 protein: CASSSTSFGEQFF
CDR3 DNA: TGTGCCAGCAGTTCCACCTCCTTCGGTGAGCAGTTCTTC

clone size: -
J gene: TRBJ1-5
D gene: -
V gene: TRBV12-2
CDR3 protein: CASRLAELLVAQPQHF
CDR3 DNA: TGTGCAAGTCGCTTAGCGGAACTCCTCGTCGCTCAGCCCCAGCATTTT

clone size: -
J gene: TRBJ2-7
D gene: -
V gene: TRBV27
CDR3 protein: CASSLDGQQLYEQYF
CDR3 DNA: TGTGCCAGCAGTTTAGACGGACAGCAGCTTTACGAGCAGTACTTC

clone size: -
J gene: TRBJ1-5
D gene: -
V gene: TRBV2
CDR3 protein: CASSGTENQPQHF
CDR3 DNA: TGTGCCAGCAGTGGGACAGAGAATCAGCCCCAGCATTTT

clone size: -
J gene: TRBJ1-2
D gene: -
V gene: TRBV6-5
CDR3 protein: CASSYVQGGYGYTF
CDR3 DNA: TGTGCCAGCAGTTACGTACAGGGCGGCTATGGCTACACCTTC

clone size: -
J gene: TRBJ2-3
D gene: -
V gene: TRBV12-3/TRBV12-4
CDR3 protein: CASSLKDTQYF
CDR3 DNA: TGTGCCAGCAGTTTAAAAGATACGCAGTATTTT

clone size: -
J gene: TRBJ1-4
D gene: -
V gene: TRBV9
CDR3 protein: CASSPQGLNEKLFF
CDR3 DNA: TGTGCCAGCAGCCCTCAGGGGTTGAATGAAAAACTGTTTTTT

clone size: few
J gene: TRBJ2-3
D gene: -
V gene: TRBV5-1
CDR3 protein: CASRPGSTGPDTQYF
CDR3 DNA: TGCGCCAGCAGACCGGGATCCACCGGGCCAGATACGCAGTATTTT

clone size: -
J gene: TRBJ1-1
D gene: -
V gene: TRBV15
CDR3 protein: CATREEQGGGTEAFF
CDR3 DNA: TGTGCCACCAGAGAAGAACAGGGAGGGGGCACTGAAGCTTTCTTT

clone size: -
J gene: TRBJ2-1
D gene: -
V gene: TRBV4-3
CDR3 protein: CASSQGLGSYEQFF
CDR3 DNA: TGCGCCAGCAGCCAAGGACTAGGTAGTTATGAGCAGTTCTTC

clone size: -
J gene: TRBJ1-4
D gene: -
V gene: TRBV6-1
CDR3 protein: CASSEARFPGAPTNEKLFF
CDR3 DNA: TGTGCCAGCAGTGAAGCGCGCTTTCCAGGGGCTCCAACTAATGAAAAACTGTTTTTT